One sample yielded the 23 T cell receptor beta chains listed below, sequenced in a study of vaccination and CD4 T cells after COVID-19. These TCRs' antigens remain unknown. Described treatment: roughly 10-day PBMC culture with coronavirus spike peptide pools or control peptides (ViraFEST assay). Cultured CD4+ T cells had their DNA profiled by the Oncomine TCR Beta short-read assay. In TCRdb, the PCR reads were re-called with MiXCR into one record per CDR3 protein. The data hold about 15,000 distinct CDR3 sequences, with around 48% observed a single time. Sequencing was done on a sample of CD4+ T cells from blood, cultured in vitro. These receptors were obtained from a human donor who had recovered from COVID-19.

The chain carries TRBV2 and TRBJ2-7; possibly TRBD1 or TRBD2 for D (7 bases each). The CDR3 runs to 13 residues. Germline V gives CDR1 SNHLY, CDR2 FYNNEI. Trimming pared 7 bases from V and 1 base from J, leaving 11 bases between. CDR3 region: CASKRGQSYEQYF. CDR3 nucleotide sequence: TGTGCCAGCAAGCGGGGACAGTCCTACGAGCAGTACTTC.

The CDR3 DNA sequence: TGTGCCAGCAGCTCCTCTTTCACCGGGGAGCTGTTTTTT. This codes for CASSSSFTGELFF. This sequence joins TRBV7-3 and TRBJ2-2; D not certain. CDR1 and CDR2 (germline): SGHTA, FQGTGA. The V end was cut by 4 bases, the J end by 4 bases, with 7 bases between. This CDR3 spans 13 amino acids.

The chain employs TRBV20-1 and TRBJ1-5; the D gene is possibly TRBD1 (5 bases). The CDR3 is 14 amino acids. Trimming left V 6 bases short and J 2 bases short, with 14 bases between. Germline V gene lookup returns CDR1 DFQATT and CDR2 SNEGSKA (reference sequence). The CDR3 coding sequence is TGCAGTGCCGCCGACAGAAGGGGCAATCAGCCCCAGCATTTT. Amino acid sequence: CSAADRRGNQPQHF.

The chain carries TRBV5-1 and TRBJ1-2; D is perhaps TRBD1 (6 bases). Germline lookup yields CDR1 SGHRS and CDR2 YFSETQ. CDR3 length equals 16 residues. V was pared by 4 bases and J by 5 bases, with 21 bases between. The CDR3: CASSPGNGGAGYGYTF. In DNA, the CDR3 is TGCGCCAGCAGCCCCGGAAACGGGGGCGCTGGTTATGGCTACACCTTC.

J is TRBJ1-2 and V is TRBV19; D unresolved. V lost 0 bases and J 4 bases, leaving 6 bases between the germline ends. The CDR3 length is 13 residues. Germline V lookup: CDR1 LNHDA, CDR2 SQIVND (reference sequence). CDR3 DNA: TGTGCCAGTAGTATAGAGACATCCTATGGCTACACCTTC. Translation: CASSIETSYGYTF.

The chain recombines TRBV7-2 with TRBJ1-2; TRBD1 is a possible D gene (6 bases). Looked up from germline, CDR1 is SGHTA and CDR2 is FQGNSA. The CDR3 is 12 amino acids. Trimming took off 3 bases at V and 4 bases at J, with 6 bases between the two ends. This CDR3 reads CASSLDSYGYTF. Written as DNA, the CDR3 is TGTGCCAGCAGCTTGGACAGCTATGGCTACACCTTC.

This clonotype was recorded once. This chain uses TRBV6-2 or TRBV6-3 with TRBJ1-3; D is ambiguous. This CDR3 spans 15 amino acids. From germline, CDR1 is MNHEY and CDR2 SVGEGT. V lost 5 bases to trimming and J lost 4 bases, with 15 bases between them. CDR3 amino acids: CASSRPTWVGNTIYF. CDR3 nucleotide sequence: TGTGCCAGCAGTCGACCGACGTGGGTCGGAAACACCATATATTTT.

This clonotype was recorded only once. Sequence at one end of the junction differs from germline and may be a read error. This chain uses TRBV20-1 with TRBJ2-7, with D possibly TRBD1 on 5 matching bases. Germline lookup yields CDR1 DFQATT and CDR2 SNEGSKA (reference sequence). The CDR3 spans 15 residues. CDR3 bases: TGCAGTGCCAAAAAAGGTACAGGACCCAGCTACGAGCAGTGCTTC. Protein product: CSAKKGTGPSYEQCF.

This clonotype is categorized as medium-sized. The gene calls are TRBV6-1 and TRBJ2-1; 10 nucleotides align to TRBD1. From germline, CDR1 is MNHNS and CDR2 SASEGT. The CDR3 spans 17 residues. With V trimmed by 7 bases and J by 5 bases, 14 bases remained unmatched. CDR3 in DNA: TGTGCCAGCACCAAGGTGACAGGGGGCAAAGTAGACAATGAGCAGTTCTTC. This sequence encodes CASTKVTGGKVDNEQFF.

Here the CDR3 DNA reads TGTGCCACCAGTGATTTGCCGGACAGGGGTAATGAGCAGTTCTTC. Translating gives CATSDLPDRGNEQFF. The chain carries TRBV24-1 and TRBJ2-1; 9 positions match TRBD1. V lost 0 bases and J lost 7; bases outside the gene matches: 3. Germline V lookup: CDR1 KGHDR, CDR2 SFDVKD. The CDR3 runs to 15 residues.

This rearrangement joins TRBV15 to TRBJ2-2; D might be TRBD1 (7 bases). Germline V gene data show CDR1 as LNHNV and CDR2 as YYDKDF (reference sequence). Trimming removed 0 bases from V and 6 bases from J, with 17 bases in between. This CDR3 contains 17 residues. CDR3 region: CATSRDRPGGIAGELFF. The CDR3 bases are TGTGCCACCAGCAGAGATCGCCCAGGGGGGATCGCCGGGGAGCTGTTTTTT.

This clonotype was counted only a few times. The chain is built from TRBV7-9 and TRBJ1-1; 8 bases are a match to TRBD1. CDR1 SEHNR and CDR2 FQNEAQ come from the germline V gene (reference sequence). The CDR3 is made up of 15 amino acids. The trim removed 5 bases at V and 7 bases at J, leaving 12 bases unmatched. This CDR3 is CASSPGTGYISEAFF. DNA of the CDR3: TGTGCCAGCAGCCCAGGGACAGGTTATATCAGTGAAGCTTTCTTT.

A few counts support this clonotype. The CDR3: CASSLAGGKSNQPQHF. The CDR3 nucleotides read TGTGCCAGCAGCCTCGCAGGGGGCAAGAGCAATCAGCCCCAGCATTTT. V usage is TRBV7-2 and J usage is TRBJ1-5; TRBD1 matches at 8 bases. Germline values: CDR1 SGHTA, CDR2 FQGNSA. V lost 5 bases to trimming and J lost 1 base; unmatched junction nucleotides: 7. The CDR3 is 16 residues long.

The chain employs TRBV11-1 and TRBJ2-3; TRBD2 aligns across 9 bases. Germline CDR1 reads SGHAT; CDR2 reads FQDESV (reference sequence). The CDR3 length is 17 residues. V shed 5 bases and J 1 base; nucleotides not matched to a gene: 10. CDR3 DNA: TGTGCCAGCAGCCCCGGCGGGAGGGCACGGGGCACAGATACGCAGTATTTT. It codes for CASSPGGRARGTDTQYF.

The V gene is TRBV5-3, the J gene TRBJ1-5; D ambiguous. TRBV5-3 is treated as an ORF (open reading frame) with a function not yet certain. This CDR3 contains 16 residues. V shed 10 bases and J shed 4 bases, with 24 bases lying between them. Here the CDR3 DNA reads TGTGCCGCAGAAAGATGGGAGGCATCGCGGAATCAGCCCCAGCATTTT. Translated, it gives CAAERWEASRNQPQHF.

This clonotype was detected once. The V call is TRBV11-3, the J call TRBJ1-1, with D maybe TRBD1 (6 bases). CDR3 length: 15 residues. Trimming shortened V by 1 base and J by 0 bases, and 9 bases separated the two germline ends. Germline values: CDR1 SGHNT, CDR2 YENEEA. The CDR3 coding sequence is TGTGCCAGCAGCTTAGTGGGACACTTGAACACTGAAGCTTTCTTT. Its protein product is CASSLVGHLNTEAFF.

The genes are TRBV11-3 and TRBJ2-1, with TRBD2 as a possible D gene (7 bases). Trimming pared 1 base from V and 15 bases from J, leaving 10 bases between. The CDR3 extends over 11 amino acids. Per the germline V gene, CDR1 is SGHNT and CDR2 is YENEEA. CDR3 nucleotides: TGTGCCAGCAGCTTAGGCGGGGGCGCGTTCTTC. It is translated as CASSLGGGAFF. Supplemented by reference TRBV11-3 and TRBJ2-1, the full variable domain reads EAGVVQSPRYKIIEKKQPVAFWCNPISGHNTLYWYLQNLGQGPELLIRYENEEAVDDSQLPKDRFSAERLKGVDSTLKIQPAELGDSAVYLCASSLGGGAFFGPGTRLTVL.

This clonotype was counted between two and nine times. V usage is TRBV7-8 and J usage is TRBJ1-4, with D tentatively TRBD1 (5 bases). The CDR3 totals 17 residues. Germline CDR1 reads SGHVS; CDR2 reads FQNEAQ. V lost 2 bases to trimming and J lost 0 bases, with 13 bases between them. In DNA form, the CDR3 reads TGTGCCAGCAGCTTATTGGGGGGAACCGCAACTAATGAAAAACTGTTTTTT. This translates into CASSLLGGTATNEKLFF.

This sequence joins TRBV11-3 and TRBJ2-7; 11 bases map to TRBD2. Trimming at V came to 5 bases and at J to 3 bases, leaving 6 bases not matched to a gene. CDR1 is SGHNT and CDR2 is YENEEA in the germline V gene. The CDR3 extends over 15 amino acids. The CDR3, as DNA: TGTGCCAGCAGCGCAGAACTAGCGGGAGTCTACGAGCAGTACTTC. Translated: CASSAELAGVYEQYF.

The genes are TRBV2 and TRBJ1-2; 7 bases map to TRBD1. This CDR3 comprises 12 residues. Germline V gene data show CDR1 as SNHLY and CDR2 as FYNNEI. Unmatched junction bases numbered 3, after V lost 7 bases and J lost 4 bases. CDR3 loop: CASMTGTYGYTF. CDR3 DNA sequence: TGTGCCAGCATGACAGGGACCTATGGCTACACCTTC.

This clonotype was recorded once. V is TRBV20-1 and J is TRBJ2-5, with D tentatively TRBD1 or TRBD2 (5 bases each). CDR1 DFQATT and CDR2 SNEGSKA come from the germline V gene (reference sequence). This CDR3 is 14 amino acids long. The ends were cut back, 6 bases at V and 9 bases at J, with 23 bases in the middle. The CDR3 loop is CSAHGNEGRGAQYF. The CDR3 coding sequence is TGCAGTGCCCACGGAAACGAGGGTAGGGGAGCCCAGTACTTC.

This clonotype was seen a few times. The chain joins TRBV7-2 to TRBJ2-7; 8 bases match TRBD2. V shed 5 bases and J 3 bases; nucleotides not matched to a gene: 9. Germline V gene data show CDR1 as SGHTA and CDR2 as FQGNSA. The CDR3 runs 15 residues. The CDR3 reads CASSPTRAGGYEQYF. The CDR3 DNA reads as TGTGCCAGCAGCCCGACCCGTGCGGGAGGCTACGAGCAGTACTTC.

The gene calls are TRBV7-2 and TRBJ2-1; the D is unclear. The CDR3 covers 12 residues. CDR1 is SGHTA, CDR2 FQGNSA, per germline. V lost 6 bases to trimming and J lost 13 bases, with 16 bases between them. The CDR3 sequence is CASRNLGRRQFF. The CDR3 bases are TGTGCCAGCAGAAACCTCGGGCGCCGTCAGTTCTTC.